This T cell receptor (beta chain) was captured in a study of CD8+CD57+ T cells in acquired aplastic anemia. Study details: Quantities of DNA derived from sorted CD4+ and CD8+ cells averaged approximately 3.5 ug. CD4+ reads averaged around 10 million in healthy donors. General study points: Overlap between patients and controls comprised some 31 CD8+ CDR3 sequences. Patients and healthy controls showed no significant CD8+ Simpson's diversity difference.

Trimming cost V 3 bases and J 10 bases; bases outside gene matches: 7. Germline V gives CDR1 LNHDA, CDR2 SQIVND (reference sequence). The CDR3 is 15 residues long. CDR3 and TCR beta VDJ profiling relied on genomic DNA as the template. MiXCR was run by TCRdb on the reads, yielding one entry per CDR3 protein. The data hold about 210,000 distinct CDR3 sequences, with approximately 60% observed a single time. As regards this clonotype: Its antigen is undetermined.

The chain combines TRBV19 with TRBJ1-6, with TRBD1 matching over 9 bases. This TCR derives from a human donor in good health. Sequenced sample: sorted CD4+, CD8+, or CD8+CD57+ T cells (not recorded which) from PBMCs. CDR3 amino acids: CASSIEGQGWSPLHF. The CDR3 bases are TGTGCCAGTAGTATCGAGGGACAGGGCTGGTCACCCCTCCACTTT.